The rows below give T cell receptor beta chains drawn from one sample of a study of T cells expressing NK-cell markers. TCRdb re-called the 5' RACE reads; every CDR3 protein appears as one record, without DNA. The sample has some 190,000 distinct CDR3 sequences. The specimen sequenced was blood T cells: a sorted CD56 or NKG2C T cell subset, CD4+ or CD8+ T cells, or bulk PBMC T cells (not recorded which). Receptors originate from a man aged 18 to 69 in good health. CDR3s include the opening cysteine and the closing phenylalanine or tryptophan. Part of the rows lack a size; the others show once, few, many or a class for expanded clones.

abundance	j_gene	v_gene	CDR3aa
NA	TRBJ1-1	TRBV5-5	CASSSTLGTEAFF
NA	TRBJ1-2	TRBV9	CASSVSGTGDYGYTF
NA	TRBJ2-3	TRBV5-4	CASSGGTSGNTQYF
NA	TRBJ1-1	TRBV20-1	CSVSVSRNTEAFF
NA	TRBJ1-2	TRBV27	CASSSTGNYYGYTF
NA	TRBJ1-5	TRBV9	CASSTSGGQPQHF
NA	TRBJ2-5	TRBV2	CASSDGGFEETQYF
NA	TRBJ2-3	TRBV9	CASSAQGGASDTQYF
NA	TRBJ1-2	TRBV7-9	CALTPRGRTYGYTF
NA	TRBJ2-7	TRBV6-1	CASSPLEGAQAEQYF
NA	TRBJ2-3	TRBV6-2/TRBV6-3	CASSSGLAGGPDTQYF
NA	TRBJ1-2	TRBV11-2	CASSLDVRQGDGYTF
NA	TRBJ2-1	TRBV15	CATSRDGDLGNPYNEQFF
NA	TRBJ2-3	TRBV6-1	CASSGLAGVLVTDTQYF
NA	TRBJ2-5	TRBV24-1	CATSDWGNQETQYF
NA	TRBJ1-5	TRBV7-8	CASSLRRGNQPQHF
medium-sized	TRBJ2-7	TRBV9	CASSPSGFYEQYF
NA	TRBJ1-1	TRBV5-1	CASSTGTGEGWRRAFF
NA	TRBJ1-4	TRBV2	CASSGGAEREKLFF
NA	TRBJ1-6	TRBV19	CASSIPTGYNSPLHF
NA	TRBJ2-5	TRBV10-3	CAPEGGQETQYF
NA	TRBJ2-7	TRBV7-6	CASSPIGTPYEQYF
NA	TRBJ2-7	TRBV25-1	CASSLLGSHEQYF
NA	TRBJ2-3	TRBV9	CASSAGLAGGGTDTQYF
NA	TRBJ2-1	TRBV2	CASSDFGAGAYNEQFF
NA	TRBJ1-5	TRBV25-1	CASSGWTPGGGYQPQHF
NA	TRBJ2-1	TRBV6-5	CASSYEGEALNEQFF
NA	TRBJ1-1	TRBV9	CASSVVRVPTEAFF
NA	TRBJ2-1	TRBV7-9	CASSLAQDTNNQEQFF
NA	TRBJ2-7	TRBV12-3/TRBV12-4	CASSLYFTGGDEQYF
NA	TRBJ1-1	TRBV9	CASSVVADISEAFF
NA	TRBJ2-3	TRBV5-6	CASSLGTGPTSGADTQYF
NA	TRBJ2-1	TRBV7-9	CASSFLSTVGFNEQFF
NA	TRBJ2-5	TRBV5-4	CASSLGAGVLQETQYF
NA	TRBJ2-2	TRBV2	CASSEEGAWTGELFF
NA	TRBJ1-6	TRBV10-3	CAIRLAERSPLHF
NA	TRBJ2-7	TRBV3-1	CASSQDSGGGAEEQYF
NA	TRBJ1-6	TRBV12-2	CASRLAEGYNSPLHF
NA	TRBJ2-7	TRBV29-1	CSVVGVRGEQYF
NA	TRBJ2-3	TRBV5-6	CASSRKAAGTSTDTQYF
NA	TRBJ2-3	TRBV7-8	CASSLGTSVTGAYF
NA	TRBJ2-7	TRBV15	CATSREDRFGDEQYF
NA	TRBJ2-1	TRBV19	CASSIGSGAYNEQFF
NA	TRBJ2-5	TRBV6-1	CASSQSGGLGETQYF